These 10 T cell receptor beta chains came from one sample sequenced in a study of CD8+ T cells in alopecia areata. Noted treatment: oral pan-JAK inhibitor, 5-10 mg twice daily. It was cDNA, reverse transcribed from extracted RNA, that served as the sequencing template. The data were produced by immunoSEQ multiplex PCR, yet TCRdb's version contains in-frame clones alone and is incomplete. The top ten hold around 16% of the sample, which has some 99,000 clones, roughly two thirds seen once. The starting material was CD8+ T cells sorted from blood, obtained at week 4, from a patient treated with tofacitinib. These receptors all come from a human donor with alopecia areata.

The table lists this clone with a few counts. The CDR3 nucleotides read TGTGCCAGCAGCGAGGGGAATGGGCAGTATTTT. This translates into CASSEGNGQYF. J is TRBJ2-3 and V is TRBV9, with D maybe TRBD1 (5 bases). Between the trimmed V and J ends, which lost 3 bases and 11 bases, there was a span of 10 bases. Germline V lookup: CDR1 SGDLS, CDR2 YYNGEE. The CDR3 covers 11 residues.

The chain is built from TRBV27 and TRBJ2-5, with TRBD2 matching over 13 bases. CDR3 length: 15 residues. Germline values: CDR1 MNHEY, CDR2 SMNVEV (reference sequence). J was trimmed by 9 bases and V by 5 bases; bases with no gene match: 9. CDR3 in DNA: TGTGCCAGCAGTATGTGGACTAGCGGGGGTAGGGCCCAGTACTTC. This codes for CASSMWTSGGRAQYF.

This sequence joins TRBV4-1 and TRBJ1-1; the D gene is possibly TRBD1 (6 bases). The CDR3 length is 14 residues. The germline V gene encodes CDR1 MGHRA and CDR2 YSYEKL. Trimming removed 3 bases at V and 4 bases at J, with 12 bases between. CDR3 sequence (DNA): TGCGCCAGCAGCCACCCTGACAGGTCCACTGAAGCTTTCTTT. It specifies CASSHPDRSTEAFF.

The chain combines TRBV7-9 with TRBJ2-3, with 9 bases identical to TRBD1. V trimming: 6 bases; J trimming: 3 bases; junction bases outside the gene matches: 19. CDR1 and CDR2 (germline): SEHNR, FQNEAQ (reference sequence). The CDR3 length is 19 residues. CDR3 loop: CASRPRTGAQDGQTDTQYF. The CDR3 nucleotides are TGTGCCAGCAGACCCCGGACAGGGGCGCAAGATGGGCAGACAGATACGCAGTATTTT.

This clone was seen a few times. The CDR3 reads CAWSVDQGGGTEAFF. The CDR3 DNA follows: TGTGCCTGGAGTGTCGATCAGGGAGGTGGGACTGAAGCTTTCTTT. This chain joins TRBV30 and TRBJ1-1, with D possibly matching TRBD1 (5 bases). Germline assignment: CDR1 GTSNPN and CDR2 SVGIG (reference sequence). The V end was cut by 0 bases, the J end by 5 bases, with 16 bases between. There are 15 residues in the CDR3.

The rearrangement joins TRBV4-2 to TRBJ1-1; TRBD1 matches 7 bases. The length of the CDR3 is 18 residues. V shed 0 bases and J 6 bases; nucleotides not matched to a gene: 16. Germline CDR1 and CDR2: LGHNA and YNFKEQ. CDR3 amino acids: CASSQDLGGGGFLAEAFF. CDR3 sequence (DNA): TGTGCCAGCAGCCAAGATCTTGGAGGGGGCGGCTTCCTCGCTGAAGCTTTCTTT.

This chain uses TRBV14 with TRBJ2-2, with no clear D. CDR3 length equals 20 residues. V lost 1 base, J lost 3 bases, and 24 bases lay in between. Germline CDR1 is SGHDN and CDR2 is FVKESK. Written as DNA, the CDR3 is TGTGCCAGCAGCCAAGGCTTGGTATCGGTTAGGGCAGTTTACACCGGGGAGCTGTTTTTT. Translating it yields CASSQGLVSVRAVYTGELFF.

The chain joins TRBV4-2 to TRBJ2-1; D is unclear. This CDR3 is 16 amino acids long. Trimming stripped 0 bases from V and 6 bases from J, with 15 bases between. Looked up from germline, CDR1 is LGHNA and CDR2 is YNFKEQ. DNA of the CDR3: TGTGCCAGCAGCCAAGATATCAGTCACGTCAGCAATGAGCAGTTCTTC. It encodes CASSQDISHVSNEQFF.

J is TRBJ2-1 and V is TRBV30, with D unclear. Trimming took 0 bases from V and 4 from J, leaving 16 bases between them. The CDR3 is 16 residues long. Germline-derived CDR1 and CDR2 are GTSNPN and SVGIG (reference sequence). CDR3 amino acids: CAWSVSNSPGYNEQFF. CDR3 nucleotide sequence: TGTGCCTGGAGTGTATCGAACAGTCCTGGGTACAATGAGCAGTTCTTC.

For the CDR3, the DNA is TGCGCCAGCAGCTTGGCTTTTTCGGATGGCTACACCTTC. Its translation is CASSLAFSDGYTF. The chain uses TRBV5-1 and TRBJ1-2; no reliable D call. V was pared by 0 bases and J by 6 bases, with 9 bases between. Germline CDR1 reads SGHRS; CDR2 reads YFSETQ. The CDR3 length is 13 residues.